Each of the 2 T cell receptor beta chains below was sequenced from the same sample in a study of primary melanoma T cells and metastatic recurrence. Sequenced by immunoSEQ multiplex PCR; TCRdb stores in-frame clones only, minus some. The sample shows 150 or so clones, roughly 80% of them seen only once. The sample consisted of melanoma tumor tissue. The receptors here all came from a human donor with melanoma.

This clone was picked up a small number of times. V gene TRBV28 combines with J gene TRBJ2-3, with TRBD1 identical over 8 bases. The CDR3 runs 13 residues. In germline, CDR1 is MDHEN, CDR2 SYDVKM. V dropped 10 bases and J dropped 2; count of bases not matched to a gene: 5. CDR3 in DNA: TGTGCCACAGAGGGACAGGCCACAGATACGCAGTATTTT. Translated: CATEGQATDTQYF.

The CDR3 DNA follows: TGTGCCAGCAGCCAAGTCCTTTTTGGCACAGATACGCAGTATTTT. As protein: CASSQVLFGTDTQYF. V gene TRBV14 combines with J gene TRBJ2-3; D gene unclear. The length of the CDR3 is 15 residues. In germline, CDR1 is SGHDN, CDR2 FVKESK. V gave up 1 base and J gave up 1 base, with 9 bases separating them. The variable domain in full, completed from reference TRBV14 and TRBJ2-3, reads EAGVTQFPSHSVIEKGQTVTLRCDPISGHDNLYWYRRVMGKEIKFLLHFVKESKQDESGMPNNRFLAERTGGTYSTLKVQPAELEDSGVYFCASSQVLFGTDTQYFGPGTRLTVL.